A selection of T cell receptor beta chains follows, all from one sample in a study of blood T cell repertoires in COVID-19. Assay used: immunoSEQ multiplex PCR; TCRdb lists only in-frame clones, some missing. The table lists roughly 170,000 clones, roughly 80% of them singletons. What was sequenced was PBMCs or T cells enriched from blood (not recorded which). All receptors derive from a woman between 45 and 65 years old who had recovered from COVID-19. Each CDR3 is given with its conserved first and last residue. Each record gives: clone size, V gene, J gene, CDR3 length, D gene, CDR3 DNA, CDR3 protein. D genes are given only for firm matches. Clone size appears in some rows only: once, few, many, or a class for an expanded clone.

abundance: NA
v_gene: TRBV10-3
j_gene: TRBJ1-1
len: 15
d_gene: NA
CDR3nt: TGTGCCATCAGTGATTGGGTCACAGGGAACACTGAAGCTTTCTTT
CDR3aa: CAISDWVTGNTEAFF

abundance: NA
v_gene: TRBV18
j_gene: TRBJ1-2
len: 12
d_gene: NA
CDR3nt: TGTGCCAGCTCACAACAGGGTGATGGCTACACCTTC
CDR3aa: CASSQQGDGYTF

abundance: NA
v_gene: TRBV5-4
j_gene: TRBJ1-4
len: 16
d_gene: NA
CDR3nt: TGTGCCAGCAGCTTGGCCGGCGCTAGGGGTAATGAAAAACTGTTTTTT
CDR3aa: CASSLAGARGNEKLFF

abundance: NA
v_gene: TRBV6-1
j_gene: TRBJ2-1
len: 19
d_gene: NA
CDR3nt: TGTGCCAGCAGTGACGGGGGGGCAGGGGGGTTTCCTCTCTACAATGAGCAGTTCTTC
CDR3aa: CASSDGGAGGFPLYNEQFF

abundance: NA
v_gene: TRBV30
j_gene: TRBJ2-7
len: 14
d_gene: NA
CDR3nt: TGTGCCTGGAGTGTCTCACAGATACCCTACGAGCAGTACTTC
CDR3aa: CAWSVSQIPYEQYF

abundance: NA
v_gene: TRBV9
j_gene: TRBJ2-7
len: 16
d_gene: TRBD2
CDR3nt: TGTGCCAGCAGCGTAGCCACTAGCGGGCCCCACTACGAGCAGTACTTC
CDR3aa: CASSVATSGPHYEQYF

abundance: few
v_gene: TRBV7-7
j_gene: TRBJ2-1
len: 15
d_gene: NA
CDR3nt: TGTGCCAGCAGCCTCTCCCTAGAATCCTACAATGAGCAGTTCTTC
CDR3aa: CASSLSLESYNEQFF

abundance: NA
v_gene: TRBV28
j_gene: TRBJ1-1
len: 13
d_gene: NA
CDR3nt: TGTGCGTTGCAGGGAGGTGAATACACTGAAGCTTTCTTT
CDR3aa: CALQGGEYTEAFF

abundance: NA
v_gene: TRBV30
j_gene: TRBJ2-7
len: 13
d_gene: TRBD1
CDR3nt: TGTGCCTGGAGAGGGACAGGACTCTACGAGCAGTACTTC
CDR3aa: CAWRGTGLYEQYF

abundance: NA
v_gene: TRBV7-2
j_gene: TRBJ2-7
len: 15
d_gene: NA
CDR3nt: TGTGCCAGCAGCTTAGCGGGAGAGGCAACCTACGAGCAGTACTTC
CDR3aa: CASSLAGEATYEQYF

abundance: NA
v_gene: TRBV9
j_gene: TRBJ2-1
len: 15
d_gene: TRBD2
CDR3nt: TGTGCCAGCAGCAGTACTAGCGGGAGAAACAATGAGCAGTTCTTC
CDR3aa: CASSSTSGRNNEQFF

abundance: NA
v_gene: TRBV6-1
j_gene: TRBJ1-3
len: 16
d_gene: NA
CDR3nt: TGTGCCAGCAGTGACAGGCTGTCGGCGACAGGAAACACCATATATTTT
CDR3aa: CASSDRLSATGNTIYF

abundance: few
v_gene: TRBV11-2
j_gene: TRBJ1-2
len: 15
d_gene: NA
CDR3nt: TGTGCCAGCAGCTTAGATCGGGGGGCTACCTATGGCTACACCTTC
CDR3aa: CASSLDRGATYGYTF

abundance: NA
v_gene: TRBV10-2
j_gene: TRBJ2-1
len: 11
d_gene: NA
CDR3nt: TGCGCCGGAGGGGGGGGGAATGAGCAGTTCTTC
CDR3aa: CAGGGGNEQFF

abundance: NA
v_gene: TRBV5-8
j_gene: TRBJ2-3
len: 17
d_gene: TRBD2
CDR3nt: TGTGCCAGCAGCCCGCTCGGGACTAGCGGGTGGGCGGATACGCAGTATTTT
CDR3aa: CASSPLGTSGWADTQYF

abundance: NA
v_gene: TRBV10-3
j_gene: TRBJ2-5
len: 14
d_gene: NA
CDR3nt: TGTGCCATCAAGGCGGGGCTCACACAAGAGACCCAGTACTTC
CDR3aa: CAIKAGLTQETQYF

abundance: NA
v_gene: TRBV19
j_gene: TRBJ2-1
len: 13
d_gene: TRBD1
CDR3nt: TGTGCCAGTGGGAGGACAGGGGCTAATGAGCAGTTCTTC
CDR3aa: CASGRTGANEQFF

abundance: NA
v_gene: TRBV30
j_gene: TRBJ1-1
len: 14
d_gene: TRBD1
CDR3nt: TGTGCCTGGAGTGCCGGGACAGCCTACACTGAAGCTTTCTTT
CDR3aa: CAWSAGTAYTEAFF

abundance: NA
v_gene: TRBV5-1
j_gene: TRBJ2-2
len: 15
d_gene: NA
CDR3nt: TGCGCCAGCAGCTTAAAGTCAGGGAACACCGGGGAGCTGTTTTTT
CDR3aa: CASSLKSGNTGELFF

abundance: NA
v_gene: TRBV4-3
j_gene: TRBJ1-1
len: 15
d_gene: NA
CDR3nt: TGCGCCAGCAGCCAAGAGAGGGCGGTGAACACTGAAGCTTTCTTT
CDR3aa: CASSQERAVNTEAFF

abundance: NA
v_gene: TRBV5-6
j_gene: TRBJ2-7
len: 14
d_gene: NA
CDR3nt: TGTGCCAGCAGCTCTAGCTTCCAAGGGCGGGAGCAGTACTTC
CDR3aa: CASSSSFQGREQYF

abundance: NA
v_gene: TRBV19
j_gene: TRBJ1-2
len: 13
d_gene: TRBD1
CDR3nt: TGTGCCAGTAGTGTAACAGGGGACTATGGCTACACCTTC
CDR3aa: CASSVTGDYGYTF

abundance: NA
v_gene: TRBV9
j_gene: TRBJ2-5
len: 15
d_gene: TRBD2
CDR3nt: TGTGCCAGCAGCGTAGCTAGCGGGAGAGGGGAGACCCAGTACTTC
CDR3aa: CASSVASGRGETQYF

abundance: many
v_gene: TRBV6-5
j_gene: TRBJ2-7
len: 15
d_gene: NA
CDR3nt: TGTGCCAGCAGTTACTCCTTGGACAGCTCCTACGAGCAGTACTTC
CDR3aa: CASSYSLDSSYEQYF

abundance: NA
v_gene: TRBV6-5
j_gene: TRBJ2-3
len: 12
d_gene: NA
CDR3nt: TGTGCCAGCAGTTACGACTCAGATACGCAGTATTTT
CDR3aa: CASSYDSDTQYF

abundance: NA
v_gene: TRBV7-2
j_gene: TRBJ2-3
len: 15
d_gene: NA
CDR3nt: TGTGCCAGCAGCTTGGGCGGGGTTAGCACAGATACGCAGTATTTT
CDR3aa: CASSLGGVSTDTQYF

abundance: NA
v_gene: TRBV7-2
j_gene: TRBJ2-2
len: 14
d_gene: NA
CDR3nt: TGTGCCAGCAGTCAGGGTGCGAACACCGGGGAGCTGTTTTTT
CDR3aa: CASSQGANTGELFF

abundance: NA
v_gene: TRBV7-3
j_gene: TRBJ2-5
len: 15
d_gene: TRBD1
CDR3nt: TGTGCCAGCAGCGCAGGACAGGGGAAAATAGAGACCCAGTACTTC
CDR3aa: CASSAGQGKIETQYF

abundance: NA
v_gene: TRBV5-8
j_gene: TRBJ2-7
len: 17
d_gene: TRBD2
CDR3nt: TGTGCCAGCAGCTTGACCCCAAGCGGGAGCGGTCTCTACGAGCAGTACTTC
CDR3aa: CASSLTPSGSGLYEQYF